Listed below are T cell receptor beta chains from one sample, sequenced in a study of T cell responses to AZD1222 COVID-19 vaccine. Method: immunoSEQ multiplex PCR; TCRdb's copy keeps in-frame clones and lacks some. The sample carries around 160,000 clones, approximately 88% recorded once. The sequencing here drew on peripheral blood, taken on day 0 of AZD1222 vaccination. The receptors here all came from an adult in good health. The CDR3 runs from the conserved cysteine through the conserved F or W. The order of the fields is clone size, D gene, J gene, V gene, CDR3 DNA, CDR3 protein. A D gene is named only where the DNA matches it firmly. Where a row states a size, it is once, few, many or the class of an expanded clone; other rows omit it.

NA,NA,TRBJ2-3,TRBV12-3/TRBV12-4,TGTGCCACCGAAGTTTGGAGCGGGGATACGCAGTATTTT,CATEVWSGDTQYF
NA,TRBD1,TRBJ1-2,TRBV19,TGTGCCAGTAGGGACCGGACAGGGACTAACTATGGCTACACCTTC,CASRDRTGTNYGYTF
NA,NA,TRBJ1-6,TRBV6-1,TGTGCCAGCGGTGGCGGGGGGTACAGAGAATATTCACCCCTCCACTTT,CASGGGGYREYSPLHF
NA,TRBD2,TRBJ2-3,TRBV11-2,TGTGCCAGCAGCTTATTTGCTGGACTAGCGGGGGCTGGAGATACGCAGTATTTT,CASSLFAGLAGAGDTQYF
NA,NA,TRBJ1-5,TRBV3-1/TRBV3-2,TGTGCCAGCAGCCAGACAAGAGATCAGCCCCAGCATTTT,CASSQTRDQPQHF
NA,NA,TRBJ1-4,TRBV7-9,TGTGCCAGCAGCCCCCTCCTGGGGAATGAAAAACTGTTTTTT,CASSPLLGNEKLFF
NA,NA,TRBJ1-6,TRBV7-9,TGTGCCAGCAGCCCCGAGTATAATTCACCCCTCCACTTT,CASSPEYNSPLHF
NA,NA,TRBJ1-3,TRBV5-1,TGCGCCAGCAGCTTGGACGGAGACACCATATATTTT,CASSLDGDTIYF
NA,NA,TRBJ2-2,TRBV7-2,TGTGCCAGCAGCCAAAACATGGGGAACACCGGGGAGCTGTTTTTT,CASSQNMGNTGELFF
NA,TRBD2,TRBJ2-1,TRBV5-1,TGCGCCAGCAGCCAACTAGCGGGGGGGCGTGAGCAGTTCTTC,CASSQLAGGREQFF
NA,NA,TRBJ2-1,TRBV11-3,TGTGCCAGCAGCTATAGTATTGAGGGTCTGGGTTTGGTGGATGAGCAGTTCTTC,CASSYSIEGLGLVDEQFF
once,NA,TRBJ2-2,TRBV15,TGTGCCACCAGCAGAATGAGGGGAGGAAGCACCGGGGAGCTGTTTTTT,CATSRMRGGSTGELFF
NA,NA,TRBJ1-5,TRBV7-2,TGTGCCAGCAGCTTATATATGTTAGGCTCCGGACAGCCCCAGCATTTT,CASSLYMLGSGQPQHF
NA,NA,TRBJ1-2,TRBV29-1,TGCAGCGTTGAAGATAAAGCGGGTGGAAACGGCTACACCTTC,CSVEDKAGGNGYTF
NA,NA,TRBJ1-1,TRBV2,TGTGCCAGCAGGATAGACGGGGGGCTTACTGAAGCTTTCTTT,CASRIDGGLTEAFF
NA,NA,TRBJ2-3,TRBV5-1,TGCGCCAGCAGCGCGGACAGCGCAGATACGCAGTATTTT,CASSADSADTQYF
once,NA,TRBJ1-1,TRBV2,TGTGCCAGCAGCGCTTCGATCGCGGACGCTGAAGCTTTCTTT,CASSASIADAEAFF
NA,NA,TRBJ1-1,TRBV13,TGTGCCAGCAGCTTAAGCTTACAGGGAGACACTGAAGCTTTCTTT,CASSLSLQGDTEAFF
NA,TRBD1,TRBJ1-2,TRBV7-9,TGTGCCAGCAACTCGGGCAGGGGGAACTATGGCTACACCTTC,CASNSGRGNYGYTF
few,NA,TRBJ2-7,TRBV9,TGTGCCAGCAGCGTAGGGGAAGCCTACGAGCAGTACTTC,CASSVGEAYEQYF
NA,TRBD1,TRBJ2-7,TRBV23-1,TGCGCCAGCAGTCAATACGACAGGGAACTCTCCTACGAGCAGTACTTC,CASSQYDRELSYEQYF
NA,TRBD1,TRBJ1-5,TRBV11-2,TGTGCCAGCAGCTCCGGGACAGGGTACGGCAATCAGCCCCAGCATTTT,CASSSGTGYGNQPQHF
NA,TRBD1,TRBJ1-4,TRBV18,TGTGCCAGCTCACTTGACAGGGCGGGGGAAAAACTGTTTTTT,CASSLDRAGEKLFF
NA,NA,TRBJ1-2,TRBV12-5,TGTGCTAGTGGTTCCCCAGGGGTGGGTGGCTACACCTTC,CASGSPGVGGYTF
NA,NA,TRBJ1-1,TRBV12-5,TGTGCTAGTGGACAGGAGTACACTGAAGCTTTCTTT,CASGQEYTEAFF
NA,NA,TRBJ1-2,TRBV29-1,TGCAGCGTTGAAGATCTCAGGGGCGGCTATGGCTACACCTTC,CSVEDLRGGYGYTF
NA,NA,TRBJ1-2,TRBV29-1,TGCAGCGTTGCGCGGGACACCACGTCGAATTATGGCTACACCTTC,CSVARDTTSNYGYTF
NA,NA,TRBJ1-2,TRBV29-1,TGCAGCGTTCAGTGGGACACCAATTATGGCTACACCTTC,CSVQWDTNYGYTF